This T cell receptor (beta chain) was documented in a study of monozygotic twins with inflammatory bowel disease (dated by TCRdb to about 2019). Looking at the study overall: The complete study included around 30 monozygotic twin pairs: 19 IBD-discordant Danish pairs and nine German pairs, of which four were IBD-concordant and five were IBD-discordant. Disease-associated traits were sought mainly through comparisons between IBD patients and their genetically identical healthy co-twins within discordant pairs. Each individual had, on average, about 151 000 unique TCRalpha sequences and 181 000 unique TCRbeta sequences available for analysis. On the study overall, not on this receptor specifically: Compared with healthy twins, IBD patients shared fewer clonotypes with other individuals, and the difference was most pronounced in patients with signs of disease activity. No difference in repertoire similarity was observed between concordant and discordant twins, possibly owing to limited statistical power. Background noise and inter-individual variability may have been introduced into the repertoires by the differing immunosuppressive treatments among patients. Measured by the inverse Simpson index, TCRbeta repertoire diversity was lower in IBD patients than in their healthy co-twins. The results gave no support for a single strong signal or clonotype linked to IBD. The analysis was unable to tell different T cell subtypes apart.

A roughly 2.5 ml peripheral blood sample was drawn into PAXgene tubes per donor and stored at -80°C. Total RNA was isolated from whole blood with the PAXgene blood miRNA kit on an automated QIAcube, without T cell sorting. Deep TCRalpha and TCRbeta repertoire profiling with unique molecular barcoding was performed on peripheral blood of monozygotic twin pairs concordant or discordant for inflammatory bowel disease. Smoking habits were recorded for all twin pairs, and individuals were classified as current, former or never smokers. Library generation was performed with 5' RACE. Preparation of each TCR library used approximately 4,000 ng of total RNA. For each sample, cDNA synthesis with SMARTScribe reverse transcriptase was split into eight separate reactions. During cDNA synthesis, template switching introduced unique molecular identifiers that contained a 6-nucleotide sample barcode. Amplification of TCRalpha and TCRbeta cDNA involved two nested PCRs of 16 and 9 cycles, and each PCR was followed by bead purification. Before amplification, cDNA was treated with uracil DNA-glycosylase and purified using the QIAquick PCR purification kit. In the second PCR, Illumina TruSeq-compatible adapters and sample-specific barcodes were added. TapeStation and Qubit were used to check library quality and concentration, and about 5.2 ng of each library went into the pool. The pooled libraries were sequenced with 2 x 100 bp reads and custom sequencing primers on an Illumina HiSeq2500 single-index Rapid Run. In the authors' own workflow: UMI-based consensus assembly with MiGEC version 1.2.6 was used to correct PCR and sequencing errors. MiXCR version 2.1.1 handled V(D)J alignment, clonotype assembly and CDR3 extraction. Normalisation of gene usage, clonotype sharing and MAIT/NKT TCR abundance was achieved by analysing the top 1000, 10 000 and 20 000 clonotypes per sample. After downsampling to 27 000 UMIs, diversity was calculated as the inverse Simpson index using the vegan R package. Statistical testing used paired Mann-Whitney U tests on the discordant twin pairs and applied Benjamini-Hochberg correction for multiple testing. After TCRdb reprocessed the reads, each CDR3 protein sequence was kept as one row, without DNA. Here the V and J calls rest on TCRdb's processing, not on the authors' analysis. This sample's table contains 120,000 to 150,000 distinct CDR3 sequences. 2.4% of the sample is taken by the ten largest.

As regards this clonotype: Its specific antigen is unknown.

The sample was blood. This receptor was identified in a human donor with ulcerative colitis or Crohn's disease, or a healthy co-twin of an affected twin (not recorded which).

The CDR3 region: CASSYYRDRGTYEQYF. The rearranged chain carries TRBV6-2 or TRBV6-3 and TRBJ2-7; TCRdb gives TRBD1 as the D gene, but with no DNA this cannot be confirmed. From cysteine to phenylalanine, the CDR3 is 16 amino acids long. No DNA was logged. According to the germline V gene, CDR1 reads MNHEY and CDR2 reads SVGEGT.